The text below deals with one T cell receptor (beta chain). Germline CDR1 and CDR2: MGHRA and YSYEKL. The V gene lost 1 base and the J gene lost 4 bases, with 8 bases spanning the gap. This CDR3 is 13 amino acids long. Some clones are missing from TCRdb's copy, which holds only in-frame ones; the method was immunoSEQ multiplex PCR. The table records around 60,000 clones, roughly 90% of them present only once. The data were taken from a study of blood T cell repertoires in COVID-19. Specimen: peripheral blood. The receptor's source is a human donor in a cohort sampled during active COVID-19. The genes are TRBV4-1 and TRBJ2-7; possible D gene TRBD1, 5 bases. The CDR3 DNA follows: TGCGCCAGCAGCCAAGTGACAGATTACGAGCAGTACTTC. Protein sequence: CASSQVTDYEQYF.